Sequencing of this T cell receptor (beta chain) was carried out in a study of response to subunit inactivated influenza vaccine. General study points: Each seasonal influenza vaccination recruits few new T cells, the authors suggested.

This CDR3 spans 13 amino acids. The V and J ends lost 10 bases and 5 bases respectively, with 17 bases between them. Germline V gene data show CDR1 as SGHVS and CDR2 as FNYEAQ. TCRdb redid the calling of the RT-PCR reads with MiXCR, one entry per CDR3 protein. The profile covers approximately 500,000 distinct CDR3 sequences, with roughly 13% appearing a single time and roughly 14% taken by the ten largest. Comments on this clonotype: Its antigen is unknown. A much more abundant neighbour one base away suggests this may be a read error.

The material sequenced was PBMCs from blood, taken roughly 46 days after vaccination. The sequence was collected from a man in his fifties who received an inactivated influenza vaccine. The V call is TRBV7-6, the J call TRBJ1-2; the D gene is possibly TRBD1 (5 bases). The CDR3: CAIRLGQGYGYTF. The CDR3 DNA follows: TGTGCCATCAGACTGGGCCAGGGATATGGCTACACCTTC.